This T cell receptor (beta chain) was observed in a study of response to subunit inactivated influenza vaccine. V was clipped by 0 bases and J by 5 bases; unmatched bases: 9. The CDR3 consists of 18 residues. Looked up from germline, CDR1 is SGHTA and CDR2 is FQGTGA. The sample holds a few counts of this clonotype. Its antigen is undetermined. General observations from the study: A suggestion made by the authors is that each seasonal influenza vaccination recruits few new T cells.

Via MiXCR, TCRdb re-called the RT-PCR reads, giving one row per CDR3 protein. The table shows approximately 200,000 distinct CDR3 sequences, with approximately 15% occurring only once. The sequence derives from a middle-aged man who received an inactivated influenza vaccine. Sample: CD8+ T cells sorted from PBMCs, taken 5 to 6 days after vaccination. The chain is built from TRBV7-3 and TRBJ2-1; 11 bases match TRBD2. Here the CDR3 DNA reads TGTGCCAGCAGCTTAACTTGGCTAGCGGGAGGCTTCAACAATGAGCAGTTCTTC. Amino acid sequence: CASSLTWLAGGFNNEQFF.